Listed below are T cell receptor beta chains from one sample, sequenced in a study of immune heterogeneity within non-small cell lung tumors. A single record per CDR3 protein comes from TCRdb applying MiXCR to the multiplex PCR reads. The sample includes 8,500 to 13,000 distinct CDR3 sequences, 25% to 30% of them seen just once. Sequenced sample: lung tumor tissue. The receptors shown here come from a woman aged 55 to 70 with non-small cell lung cancer. The CDR3 runs from the conserved cysteine through the conserved F or W. Size is omitted from some rows. Given values are once, few, many or a class for expanded clones.

V	J	size	CDR3
TRBV5-1	TRBJ2-7	.	CASRVRQGVFYEQYF
TRBV7-9	TRBJ2-3	.	CASWSGTSGIGTDTQYF
TRBV20-1	TRBJ2-1	medium-sized	CSASMVTSNNEQFF
TRBV30	TRBJ2-7	medium-sized	CAWSVLAGAYEQYF
TRBV2	TRBJ2-7	medium-sized	CASSEKKVLEQYF
TRBV24-1	TRBJ2-3	.	CATSDPGQAGTDTQYF
TRBV9	TRBJ2-3	few	CASTLGVAGTDTQYF
TRBV12-3/TRBV12-4	TRBJ2-5	.	CASSLHETQYF
TRBV10-3	TRBJ1-1	few	CAISAGYNTEAFF
TRBV6-4	TRBJ2-3	.	CASSESSGTDTQYF
TRBV27	TRBJ1-5	medium-sized	CASSFPEGAQAEPQHF